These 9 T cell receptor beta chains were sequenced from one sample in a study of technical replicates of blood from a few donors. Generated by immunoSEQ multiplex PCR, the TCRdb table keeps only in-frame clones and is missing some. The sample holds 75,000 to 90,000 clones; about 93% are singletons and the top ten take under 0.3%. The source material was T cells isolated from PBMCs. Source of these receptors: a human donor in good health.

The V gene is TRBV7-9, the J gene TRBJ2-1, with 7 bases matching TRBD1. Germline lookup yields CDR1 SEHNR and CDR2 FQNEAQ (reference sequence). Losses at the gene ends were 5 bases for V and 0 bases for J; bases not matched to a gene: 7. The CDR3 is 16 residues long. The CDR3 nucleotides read TGTGCCAGCAGCCCCTACAGGGGAAGCTCCTACAATGAGCAGTTCTTC. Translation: CASSPYRGSSYNEQFF. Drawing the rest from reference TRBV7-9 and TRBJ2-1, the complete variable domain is DTGVSQNPRHKITKRGQNVTFRCDPISEHNRLYWYRQTLGQGPEFLTYFQNEAQLEKSRLLSDRFSAERPKGSFSTLEIQRTEQGDSAMYLCASSPYRGSSYNEQFFGPGTRLTVL.

The CDR3 sequence: CASSLSGTGVPGANVLTF. CDR3 coding DNA: TGTGCCAGCAGCTTATCCGGGACAGGGGTCCCTGGGGCCAACGTCCTGACTTTC. J is TRBJ2-6 and V is TRBV7-9; 10 bases map to TRBD1. CDR3 length equals 18 residues. Trimming cost V 2 bases and J 2 bases; bases outside gene matches: 6. CDR1 is SEHNR, CDR2 FQNEAQ, per germline (reference sequence).

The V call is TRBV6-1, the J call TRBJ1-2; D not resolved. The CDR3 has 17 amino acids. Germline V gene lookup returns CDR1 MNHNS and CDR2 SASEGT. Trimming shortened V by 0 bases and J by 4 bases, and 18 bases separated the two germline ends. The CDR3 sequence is CASSEAGGAGLIYGYTF. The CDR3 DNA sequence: TGTGCCAGCAGTGAAGCAGGTGGCGCAGGCTTGATCTATGGCTACACCTTC.

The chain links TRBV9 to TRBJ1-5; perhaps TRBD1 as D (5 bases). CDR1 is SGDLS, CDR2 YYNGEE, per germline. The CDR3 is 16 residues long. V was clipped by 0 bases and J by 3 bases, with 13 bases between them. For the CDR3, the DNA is TGTGCCAGCAGCGTAGGTGGCGGGGGTGTCAATCAGCCCCAGCATTTT. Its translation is CASSVGGGGVNQPQHF.

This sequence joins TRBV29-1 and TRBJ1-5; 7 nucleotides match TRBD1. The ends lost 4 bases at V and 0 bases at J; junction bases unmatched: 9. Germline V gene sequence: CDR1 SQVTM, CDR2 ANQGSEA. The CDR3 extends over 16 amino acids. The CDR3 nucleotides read TGCAGCGTTGTGACAGTAGGGACAGATAGCAATCAGCCCCAGCATTTT. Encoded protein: CSVVTVGTDSNQPQHF.

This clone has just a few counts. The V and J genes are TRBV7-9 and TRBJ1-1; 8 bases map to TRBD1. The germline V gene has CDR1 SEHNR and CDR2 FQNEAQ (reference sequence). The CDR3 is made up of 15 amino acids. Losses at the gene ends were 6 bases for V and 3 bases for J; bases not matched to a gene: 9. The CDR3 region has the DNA TGTGCCAGCAGACAGAAGGGACAGGTGGACACTGAAGCTTTCTTT. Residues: CASRQKGQVDTEAFF.

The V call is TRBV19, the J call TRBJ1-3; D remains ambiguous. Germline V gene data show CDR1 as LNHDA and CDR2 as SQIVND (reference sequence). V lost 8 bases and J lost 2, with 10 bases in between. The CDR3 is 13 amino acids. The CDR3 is CASHFLPGNTIYF. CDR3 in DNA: TGTGCCAGTCACTTCCTTCCTGGAAACACCATATATTTT.

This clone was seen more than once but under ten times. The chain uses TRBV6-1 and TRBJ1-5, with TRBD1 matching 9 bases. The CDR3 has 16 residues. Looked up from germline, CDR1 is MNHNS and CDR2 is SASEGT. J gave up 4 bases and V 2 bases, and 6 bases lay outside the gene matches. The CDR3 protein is CASSERDRDINQPQHF. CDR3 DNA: TGTGCCAGCAGTGAACGGGACAGGGATATTAATCAGCCCCAGCATTTT.

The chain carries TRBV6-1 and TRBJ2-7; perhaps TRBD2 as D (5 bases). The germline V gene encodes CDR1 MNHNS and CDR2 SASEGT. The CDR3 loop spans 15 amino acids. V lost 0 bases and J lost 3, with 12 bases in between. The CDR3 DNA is TGTGCCAGCAGTGAAGCGGCTAGCTGGGGCTACGAGCAGTACTTC. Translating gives CASSEAASWGYEQYF.